The 25 T cell receptor beta chains given below trace back to one sample, sequenced in a study of T cell responses to AZD1222 COVID-19 vaccine. The assay was immunoSEQ multiplex PCR, and TCRdb's table has in-frame clones only and misses some. There are 150,000 to 200,000 clones in the sample; 92% occur only once, and approximately 1.1% lies in the top ten. The sample consisted of peripheral blood, taken 28 days after the second AZD1222 dose. The origin of the receptors is an adult who received the AZD1222 COVID-19 vaccine.

The chain combines TRBV7-2 with TRBJ1-6; 8 bases are shared with TRBD1. V dropped 3 bases and J dropped 1; count of bases not matched to a gene: 2. The V gene's germline CDR1 is SGHTA and CDR2 FQGNSA. The CDR3 runs to 16 residues. Written as DNA, the CDR3 is TGTGCCAGCAGCTTCACAGGGGGATCCTATAATTCACCCCTCCACTTT. Amino acid sequence: CASSFTGGSYNSPLHF. Drawing the rest from reference TRBV7-2 and TRBJ1-6, the complete variable domain is GAGVSQSPSNKVTEKGKDVELRCDPISGHTALYWYRQSLGQGLEFLIYFQGNSAPDKSGLPSDRFSAERTGGSVSTLTIQRTQQEDSAVYLCASSFTGGSYNSPLHFGNGTRLTVT.

The rearrangement joins TRBV5-1 to TRBJ2-7; D is perhaps TRBD1 (6 bases). Trimming cost V 4 bases and J 2 bases, with 13 bases left between them. This CDR3 region has 14 residues. The V gene's germline CDR1 is SGHRS and CDR2 YFSETQ. CDR3 sequence reads: CASSLRTEAYEQYF. CDR3 nucleotides: TGCGCCAGCAGCCTTCGGACAGAAGCCTACGAGCAGTACTTC.

To note about this clone: The same CDR3 is also encoded by other DNA sequences in this sample. The genes are TRBV6-1 and TRBJ1-2; D is perhaps TRBD1 (6 bases). Trimming left V 1 base short and J 3 bases short, with 9 bases between. The CDR3 is 14 residues long. The germline CDR1 and CDR2 sequences are MNHNS and SASEGT. The CDR3 DNA follows: TGTGCCAGCAGTGAAGACAGGGAAGACTATGGCTACACCTTC. Protein sequence: CASSEDREDYGYTF.

The V call is TRBV12-3 or TRBV12-4, the J call TRBJ2-7; D not resolved. Trimming took off 3 bases at V and 2 bases at J, with 8 bases between the two ends. CDR3 length: 13 residues. The CDR3 sequence is CASSFGQAYEQYF. CDR3 sequence (DNA): TGTGCCAGCAGTTTTGGTCAGGCCTACGAGCAGTACTTC.

This chain joins TRBV29-1 and TRBJ2-1; no definite D call. The CDR3 runs 13 residues. V dropped 5 bases and J dropped 5 bases, with 13 bases sitting between them. In germline, CDR1 is SQVTM, CDR2 ANQGSEA. The CDR3 protein is CSVYSGRDNEQFF. The CDR3, as DNA: TGCAGCGTTTACTCTGGAAGGGACAATGAGCAGTTCTTC.

The chain combines TRBV29-1 with TRBJ2-7; 8 positions agree with TRBD1. CDR3 length equals 12 residues. Trimming took 5 bases from V and 2 from J; bases not matched to a gene: 2. The germline V gene encodes CDR1 SQVTM and CDR2 ANQGSEA. For the CDR3, the DNA is TGCAGCGTTAAGGACAGGGCCTACGAGCAGTACTTC. This sequence encodes CSVKDRAYEQYF.

This clone was recorded once. The chain links TRBV6-5 to TRBJ1-1; D unclear. The CDR3 extends over 14 amino acids. CDR1 is MNHEY and CDR2 is SVGAGI in the germline V gene. Trimming removed 0 bases at V and 1 base at J, with 6 bases between. CDR3 coding DNA: TGTGCCAGCAGTTACTCTCGGGGGAACACTGAAGCTTTCTTT. It encodes CASSYSRGNTEAFF.

As regards this clone: Other DNA variants within this sample encode the same CDR3. V gene TRBV7-3 combines with J gene TRBJ1-1; D is uncertain. The CDR3 has 13 residues. Germline V lookup: CDR1 SGHTA, CDR2 FQGTGA. V shed 1 base and J shed 2 bases, with 5 bases lying between them. As DNA, the CDR3 is TGTGCCAGCAGCTTAAACAGCAACACTGAAGCTTTCTTT. It codes for CASSLNSNTEAFF.

The rearrangement joins TRBV5-1 to TRBJ1-2; a possible D gene is TRBD1 (5 bases). The CDR3 runs 13 residues. V lost 3 bases and J 8 bases, leaving 14 bases between the germline ends. The germline gives CDR1 SGHRS, CDR2 YFSETQ. The CDR3 loop is CASSSRTGLGYTF. The CDR3 coding sequence is TGCGCCAGCAGCTCACGGACGGGGCTGGGCTACACCTTC.

The V gene is TRBV5-4, the J gene TRBJ1-1, with 10 positions matching TRBD1. The CDR3 consists of 15 residues. Germline lookup yields CDR1 SGHNT and CDR2 YYREEE (reference sequence). With 7 bases clipped from V and 0 bases from J, the junction kept 6 bases outside the gene matches. CDR3 amino acids: CASWRDRGMNTEAFF. CDR3 in DNA: TGTGCCAGCTGGAGGGACAGGGGAATGAACACTGAAGCTTTCTTT.

The J gene is TRBJ1-2, the V gene TRBV10-1, with TRBD1 matching over 7 bases. The CDR3 is 13 amino acids. Per germline, CDR1 WNHNN and CDR2 SYGVQD (reference sequence). V was clipped by 10 bases and J by 4 bases; unmatched bases: 9. The CDR3 bases are TGCGCCACAGCACCGGACAGGTCCTATGGCTACACCTTC. Its protein is CATAPDRSYGYTF.

The J gene is TRBJ1-2, the V gene TRBV20-1; no clear D. The CDR3 is 14 residues long. Germline assignment: CDR1 DFQATT and CDR2 SNEGSKA (reference sequence). Deletions cut 3 bases from V and 4 bases from J, with 15 bases between. DNA of the CDR3: TGCAGTGCTAGTAACTCTGTGGTTGGCTATGGCTACACCTTC. This translates into CSASNSVVGYGYTF.

V usage is TRBV5-8 and J usage is TRBJ2-5; no firm D call. V lost 4 bases and J 5 bases, leaving 21 bases between the germline ends. This CDR3 contains 16 residues. Germline assignment: CDR1 SGHTS and CDR2 YDEGEE. The CDR3 DNA reads as TGTGCCAGCAGCCGCGAAGAGGCCGGATCTTGGGAGACCCAGTACTTC. Protein sequence: CASSREEAGSWETQYF.

This sequence joins TRBV6-2 or TRBV6-3 and TRBJ2-5; D is uncertain. Germline V CDR1 and CDR2: MNHEY, SVGEGT. The CDR3 totals 14 residues. The V end was cut by 3 bases, the J end by 7 bases, with 15 bases between. DNA for the CDR3: TGTGCCAGCAGTTATTCGGGTGCCCTATGGACCCAGTACTTC. This codes for CASSYSGALWTQYF.

This chain connects TRBV14 to TRBJ1-4, with D maybe TRBD1 (6 bases). Per the germline V gene, CDR1 is SGHDN and CDR2 is FVKESK. The CDR3 has 13 amino acids. Trimming removed 1 base at V and 17 bases at J, with 17 bases between. DNA of the CDR3: TGTGCCAGCAGCCAAGCCATGGGAGGGACAAGATTTTTT. Translating gives CASSQAMGGTRFF.

Only one count was recorded for this clone. V gene TRBV15 combines with J gene TRBJ1-4; 10 bases map to TRBD1. CDR1 and CDR2 (germline): LNHNV, YYDKDF (reference sequence). Trimming cost V 1 base and J 6 bases; bases outside gene matches: 8. There are 17 residues in the CDR3. CDR3 sequence (DNA): TGTGCCACCAGCAGAGGTAGACAGGGGGCGAAATATGAAAAACTGTTTTTT. This codes for CATSRGRQGAKYEKLFF.

A remark on this clone: Other DNA sequences within the sample encode an identical CDR3. This CDR3 reads CASSQGHGQGAYNEQFF. The CDR3 DNA is TGCGCCAGCAGCCAAGGGCACGGGCAGGGGGCCTACAATGAGCAGTTCTTC. The V call is TRBV4-1, the J call TRBJ2-1; 7 bases line up with TRBD1. V was clipped by 1 base and J by 2 bases; unmatched bases: 8. Germline V gene lookup returns CDR1 MGHRA and CDR2 YSYEKL. The CDR3 runs to 17 residues.

V and J are TRBV3-1 (or the pseudogene TRBV3-2) and TRBJ2-7; 9 nucleotides line up with TRBD1. Germline CDR1 LGHDT, CDR2 YNNKEL (reference sequence). Unmatched junction bases numbered 8, after V lost 2 bases and J lost 0 bases. The CDR3 runs to 17 residues. DNA for the CDR3: TGTGCCAGCAGCCAATCCAGGGGACAGGGAAACTCCTACGAGCAGTACTTC. Translating it yields CASSQSRGQGNSYEQYF.

This sequence joins TRBV4-1 and TRBJ1-1, with unresolved D. Trimming took off 0 bases at V and 1 base at J, with 3 bases between the two ends. From germline, CDR1 is MGHRA and CDR2 YSYEKL. CDR3 size: 13 residues. CDR3 nucleotide sequence: TGCGCCAGCAGCCAAGAGAGGAACACTGAAGCTTTCTTT. Translated: CASSQERNTEAFF.

The chain is built from TRBV18 and TRBJ1-1; no firm D call. CDR3 length: 15 amino acids. V was cut by 3 bases and J by 2 bases, with 13 bases left in between. CDR1 and CDR2 (germline): KGHSH, LQKENI. CDR3 in DNA: TGTGCCAGCTCACCCCGCACGGGAGGTAACACTGAAGCTTTCTTT. It codes for CASSPRTGGNTEAFF.

The chain carries TRBV5-1 and TRBJ2-3; TRBD2 might be the D (5 bases). Germline V gene sequence: CDR1 SGHRS, CDR2 YFSETQ. The CDR3 runs to 14 residues. The V and J ends lost 0 bases and 5 bases respectively, with 10 bases between them. DNA of the CDR3: TGCGCCAGCAGCTTGGAGGTACGGGGAGATACGCAGTATTTT. Translation: CASSLEVRGDTQYF.

V gene TRBV10-3 combines with J gene TRBJ2-2, with D unresolved. Germline CDR1 and CDR2: ENHRY and SYGVKD. The CDR3 is 14 residues long. Trimming took 8 bases from V and 2 from J, leaving 12 bases between them. The CDR3 reads CAIQSDINTGELFF. CDR3 bases: TGTGCCATCCAGAGCGATATTAACACCGGGGAGCTGTTTTTT.

The genes are TRBV5-4 and TRBJ1-2, with D tentatively TRBD1 (5 bases). CDR1 and CDR2 (germline): SGHNT, YYREEE (reference sequence). The CDR3 consists of 14 residues. V was trimmed by 0 bases and J by 7 bases, leaving 13 bases between them. CDR3 in amino acids: CASSLAGNIGGYTF. CDR3 DNA: TGTGCCAGCAGCTTGGCAGGGAATATAGGTGGCTACACCTTC.

The chain employs TRBV5-1 and TRBJ1-1; D ambiguous. The germline V gene encodes CDR1 SGHRS and CDR2 YFSETQ. The CDR3 sequence is 13 residues long. Trimming shortened V by 6 bases and J by 1 base, and 10 bases separated the two germline ends. DNA for the CDR3: TGCGCCAGCACCCGATACGGGAACACTGAAGCTTTCTTT. Translation: CASTRYGNTEAFF.

This sequence joins TRBV7-9 and TRBJ1-2; TRBD1 might be the D (5 bases). CDR1 is SEHNR and CDR2 is FQNEAQ in the germline V gene (reference sequence). The CDR3 has 15 residues. Trimming shortened V by 3 bases and J by 4 bases, and 15 bases separated the two germline ends. The CDR3 loop is CASSFSAGLLYGYTF. In DNA form, the CDR3 reads TGTGCCAGCAGCTTTAGCGCGGGACTACTCTATGGCTACACCTTC. The full variable domain, completed using reference TRBV7-9 and TRBJ1-2, is DTGVSQNPRHKITKRGQNVTFRCDPISEHNRLYWYRQTLGQGPEFLTYFQNEAQLEKSRLLSDRFSAERPKGSFSTLEIQRTEQGDSAMYLCASSFSAGLLYGYTFGSGTRLTVV.